A single sample gave rise to the 18 T cell receptor beta chains below, sequenced in a study of control samples from healthy donors and cancer patients. TCRdb's copy holds only in-frame clones and misses some; the assay was immunoSEQ multiplex PCR. This table has 65,000 to 75,000 clones, roughly 87% appearing once. Input material: blood. The receptors originated from a woman aged 50 to 60 in good health.

J is TRBJ1-3 and V is TRBV5-6, with TRBD1 matching over 10 bases. V was pared by 1 base and J by 0 bases, with 7 bases of the junction left unmatched. The CDR3 runs 18 residues. The germline V gene has CDR1 SGHDT and CDR2 YYEEEE. The CDR3 DNA reads as TGTGCCAGCAGCTTGCGGGGGACAGGGGACCACTCTGGAAACACCATATATTTT. Amino acids: CASSLRGTGDHSGNTIYF.

The V gene is TRBV11-2, the J gene TRBJ2-7; no clear D gene. V lost 0 bases and J lost 4, with 7 bases in between. Looked up from germline, CDR1 is SGHAT and CDR2 is FQNNGV. There are 13 residues in the CDR3. The CDR3 DNA reads as TGTGCCAGCAGCTTAGACTCGGGTTACGAGCAGTACTTC. This encodes CASSLDSGYEQYF.

V usage is TRBV25-1 and J usage is TRBJ2-7, with 9 bases lining up with TRBD2. The CDR3 has 14 residues. Looked up from germline, CDR1 is MGHDK and CDR2 is SYGVNS. Germline trimming cut 6 bases from V and 0 bases from J; bases unmatched to any gene: 3. The CDR3 sequence: CASSRTSASYEQYF. DNA for the CDR3: TGTGCCAGCAGCCGGACTAGCGCCTCCTACGAGCAGTACTTC.

A single count supports this clone. The chain is built from TRBV5-1 and TRBJ2-1, with D perhaps matching TRBD2 (5 bases). This CDR3 contains 13 residues. Looked up from germline, CDR1 is SGHRS and CDR2 is YFSETQ. The germline V and J ends were trimmed by 4 bases and 3 bases, with 8 bases remaining between them. In nucleotides, the CDR3 is TGCGCCAGCAGCCTCGACTACTACAATGAGCAGTTCTTC. It translates to CASSLDYYNEQFF. Based on the CDR3 plus reference TRBV5-1 and TRBJ2-1, the full variable domain is KAGVTQTPRYLIKTRGQQVTLSCSPISGHRSVSWYQQTPGQGLQFLFEYFSETQRNKGNFPGRFSGRQFSNSRSEMNVSTLELGDSALYLCASSLDYYNEQFFGPGTRLTVL.

This clone appeared a few times. Germline and junction disagree at one end, which may indicate a read error. The chain has TRBV28 and TRBJ1-1; 7 bases agree with TRBD1. Per the germline V gene, CDR1 is MDHEN and CDR2 is SYDVKM. The CDR3 has 12 amino acids. The CDR3 region has the DNA TGTGCCAGCAGTTTGCCGACAGGGAACGTGATCTTT. Its translation is CASSLPTGNVIF.

The DNA of the CDR3 is TGTGCCAGCAGCCCCCCCACAGGGAATGAGCAGTTCTTC. Translated: CASSPPTGNEQFF. The rearrangement uses TRBV11-3 and TRBJ2-1, with a weak D call TRBD1 (6 bases). Germline loops: CDR1 SGHNT, CDR2 YENEEA. The CDR3 has 13 residues. V was shortened by 5 bases and J by 7 bases, with 12 bases between the two germline ends.

CDR3 sequence reads: CASKAQETQYF. In nucleotides, the CDR3 is TGTGCCAGCAAGGCGCAAGAGACCCAGTACTTC. This rearrangement joins TRBV2 to TRBJ2-5; D not certain. The CDR3 length is 11 residues. The V end was cut by 7 bases, the J end by 2 bases, with 5 bases between. The germline CDR1 and CDR2 sequences are SNHLY and FYNNEI.

J is TRBJ2-7 and V is TRBV3-1 (or the pseudogene TRBV3-2), with D perhaps TRBD1 (5 bases). Per germline, CDR1 LGHDT and CDR2 YNNKEL (reference sequence). Between the trimmed V and J ends, which lost 4 bases and 3 bases, there was a span of 13 bases. The length of the CDR3 is 14 residues. The CDR3 nucleotides are TGTGCCAGCAGCCGGGGCCTTGGGAACTACGAGCAGTACTTC. Translation gives CASSRGLGNYEQYF.

The DNA of the CDR3 is TGTGCCAGTAAGGCCCCTGGGGCCAACGTCCTGACTTTC. It is translated as CASKAPGANVLTF. This chain uses TRBV19 with TRBJ2-6, with D hard to call. The germline V and J ends were trimmed by 7 bases and 2 bases, with 6 bases remaining between them. This CDR3 is 13 amino acids long. Germline assignment: CDR1 LNHDA and CDR2 SQIVND (reference sequence). The full variable domain, with the rest looked up from reference TRBV19 and TRBJ2-6, is DGGITQSPKYLFRKEGQNVTLSCEQNLNHDAMYWYRQDPGQGLRLIYYSQIVNDFQKGDIAEGYSVSREKKESFPLTVTSAQKNPTAFYLCASKAPGANVLTFGAGSRLTVL.

The J gene is TRBJ1-6, the V gene TRBV5-1; TRBD1 agrees at 11 bases. The germline V gene encodes CDR1 SGHRS and CDR2 YFSETQ. Germline trimming cut 5 bases from V and 9 bases from J; bases unmatched to any gene: 10. The CDR3 is 16 residues long. The CDR3 DNA sequence: TGCGCCAGCAGTTCGAGTGCCGGGACAGGGGGTTCACCCCTCCACTTT. This gives the protein CASSSSAGTGGSPLHF.

This CDR3 reads CASREGELGYTF. The DNA of the CDR3 is TGTGCCAGCAGGGAGGGGGAGCTTGGCTACACCTTC. The chain combines TRBV6-5 with TRBJ1-2; the D gene is possibly TRBD1 (6 bases). CDR3 length: 12 amino acids. The germline V gene encodes CDR1 MNHEY and CDR2 SVGAGI. The V gene lost 6 bases and the J gene lost 7 bases, with 12 bases spanning the gap.

This chain joins TRBV4-1 and TRBJ2-7; TRBD2 might be the D (5 bases). Germline loops: CDR1 MGHRA, CDR2 YSYEKL. The CDR3 is made up of 13 amino acids. Deletions cut 2 bases from V and 7 bases from J, with 12 bases between. The CDR3 sequence is CASSQTGLGEQYF. The DNA for the CDR3 is TGCGCCAGCAGCCAAACGGGATTGGGTGAGCAGTACTTC.

V usage is TRBV3-1 (or the pseudogene TRBV3-2) and J usage is TRBJ1-3, with 7 bases that match TRBD1. J lost 2 bases, V lost 5 bases, and 6 bases had no gene match. The CDR3 covers 15 residues. Germline values: CDR1 LGHDT, CDR2 YNNKEL (reference sequence). Here the CDR3 reads CASSTFTGAGNTIYF. CDR3 DNA sequence: TGTGCCAGCAGCACGTTCACAGGGGCTGGAAACACCATATATTTT.

This chain links TRBV2 with TRBJ1-4; perhaps TRBD1 as D (6 bases). Looked up from germline, CDR1 is SNHLY and CDR2 is FYNNEI. This CDR3 spans 14 amino acids. Trimming took off 7 bases at V and 7 bases at J, with 16 bases between the two ends. As DNA, the CDR3 is TGTGCCAGCAATCGAAGGGGGGCCTCTGAAAAACTGTTTTTT. Protein sequence: CASNRRGASEKLFF. Based on the CDR3 plus reference TRBV2 and TRBJ1-4, the full variable domain is EPEVTQTPSHQVTQMGQEVILRCVPISNHLYFYWYRQILGQKVEFLVSFYNNEISEKSEIFDDQFSVERPDGSNFTLKIRSTKLEDSAMYFCASNRRGASEKLFFGSGTQLSVL.

The genes are TRBV10-3 and TRBJ1-5; 10 positions match TRBD1. V trimming: 2 bases; J trimming: 5 bases; junction bases outside the gene matches: 6. The length of the CDR3 is 16 residues. Germline V gives CDR1 ENHRY, CDR2 SYGVKD. CDR3 DNA sequence: TGTGCCATCAGTGAGGTCATGACAGGGGGCGATCAGCCCCAGCATTTT. It yields the protein CAISEVMTGGDQPQHF.

In this sample, this clone turned up once. The rearrangement uses TRBV5-1 and TRBJ2-6, with 15 bases fitting TRBD2. Germline trimming cut 3 bases from V and 0 bases from J; bases unmatched to any gene: 10. Germline loops: CDR1 SGHRS, CDR2 YFSETQ. The CDR3 is 21 residues long. The CDR3 coding sequence is TGCGCCAGCAGCTCTGTCCCGGGACTAGCGGGGGGACTCTCTGGGGCCAACGTCCTGACTTTC. This translates into CASSSVPGLAGGLSGANVLTF.

This sequence joins TRBV20-1 and TRBJ1-2; D is ambiguous. Trimming left V 5 bases short and J 10 bases short, with 8 bases between. The CDR3 consists of 9 residues. Looked up from germline, CDR1 is DFQATT and CDR2 is SNEGSKA (reference sequence). CDR3 DNA: TGCAGTGCTGGTAACGACTACACCTTC. Its translation: CSAGNDYTF.

J is TRBJ1-5 and V is TRBV27; D remains unclear. From germline, CDR1 is MNHEY and CDR2 SMNVEV (reference sequence). Trimming left V 0 bases short and J 6 bases short, with 18 bases between. The length of the CDR3 is 17 residues. CDR3 DNA: TGTGCCAGCAGTTTATCGTCGGGCAACCTAAGAGGTCAGCCCCAGCATTTT. This sequence encodes CASSLSSGNLRGQPQHF.